This passage covers 8 T cell receptor beta chains from one sample sequenced in a study of blood T cells in healthy people across ages. Together with a sample-barcoded 5' primer, a J-beta primer mix was included in a second PCR lasting about 6 to 12 cycles. MiXCR was run by TCRdb on the 5' RACE reads, yielding one entry per CDR3 protein. This sample has fewer than 2,000,000 distinct CDR3 sequences, with about two fifths found just once. The sequencing input was blood. The receptors come from a human donor in good health.

The J gene is TRBJ2-7, the V gene TRBV4-2; 10 bases match TRBD2. V gave up 1 base and J gave up 4 bases; unmatched junction bases: 16. The V gene's germline CDR1 is LGHNA and CDR2 YNFKEQ. The CDR3 is 19 amino acids. This CDR3 reads CASSQGPPAGGAFRYEQYF. DNA for the CDR3: TGTGCCAGCAGCCAAGGCCCCCCAGCGGGGGGGGCCTTCAGATACGAGCAGTACTTC.

This clonotype has just one count. This may be a read error, as it is one base from a much larger clone. The chain uses TRBV11-1 and TRBJ2-5; the D is unclear. Looked up from germline, CDR1 is SGHAT and CDR2 is FQDESV (reference sequence). V was cut by 3 bases and J by 4 bases, with 9 bases left in between. This CDR3 is built from 13 residues. CDR3 protein: CASSLEMGETQYF. Written as DNA, the CDR3 is TGTGCCAGCAGCTTGGAGATGGGAGAGACCCAGTACTTC.

There are many counts of this clonotype. CDR3 sequence (DNA): TGCGCCAGCAGCCAAGACACCCGCTATGGCTACACCTTC. Translated: CASSQDTRYGYTF. The chain is built from TRBV4-3 and TRBJ1-2; D unresolved. Deletions cut 0 bases from V and 4 bases from J, with 6 bases between. This CDR3 comprises 13 residues. CDR1 LGHNA and CDR2 YSLEER come from the germline V gene.

This chain joins TRBV20-1 and TRBJ2-5; D is uncertain. The germline V gene has CDR1 DFQATT and CDR2 SNEGSKA (reference sequence). The CDR3 extends over 15 amino acids. V was clipped by 0 bases and J by 0 bases, with 11 bases between them. The CDR3 coding sequence is TGCAGTGCTAGAGATCTCGGTCGGCACCAAGAGACCCAGTACTTC. This gives the protein CSARDLGRHQETQYF.

CDR3 sequence reads: CASSLRAGGTSYNEQFF. The CDR3 nucleotides read TGTGCCAGCAGCTTACGAGCGGGGGGTACCTCCTACAATGAGCAGTTCTTC. This chain uses TRBV7-2 with TRBJ2-1; 9 bases align to TRBD2. V lost 2 bases, J lost 0 bases, and 5 bases stayed unmatched. CDR3 size: 17 residues. The V gene's germline CDR1 is SGHTA and CDR2 FQGNSA.

This clonotype appeared many times. The gene calls are TRBV4-1 and TRBJ2-7; unclear D gene. CDR1 is MGHRA, CDR2 YSYEKL, per germline. Trimming cost V 1 base and J 0 bases, with 7 bases left between them. The CDR3 extends over 14 amino acids. The CDR3 here is CASSQGFASYEQYF. For the CDR3, the DNA is TGCGCCAGCAGCCAAGGTTTTGCCTCCTACGAGCAGTACTTC.

This chain connects TRBV29-1 to TRBJ2-1, with 9 bases fitting TRBD1. J lost 0 bases, V lost 6 bases, and 12 bases had no gene match. Germline V gene lookup returns CDR1 SQVTM and CDR2 ANQGSEA. The CDR3 is 17 residues long. CDR3 bases: TGCAGCGTGACCCTCGGACAGGGGATAAGCTCCTACAATGAGCAGTTCTTC. The encoded protein is CSVTLGQGISSYNEQFF.

The rearrangement uses TRBV6-5 and TRBJ2-1; a weak D match, TRBD1 (5 bases). Germline values: CDR1 MNHEY, CDR2 SVGAGI. There are 14 residues in the CDR3. Trimming removed 2 bases at V and 6 bases at J, with 11 bases between. CDR3 loop: CASSYGGQVNEQFF. Here the CDR3 DNA reads TGTGCCAGCAGTTACGGCGGACAAGTCAATGAGCAGTTCTTC.